The rows below give T cell receptor beta chains drawn from one sample of a study of blood T cells in healthy people across ages. In TCRdb, the 5' RACE reads were re-called with MiXCR into one record per CDR3 protein. The sample has 1.5 million to 2 million distinct CDR3 sequences, roughly 32% seen once. Input material: blood. The receptor set was obtained from a woman aged 30 to 39 in good health. Each CDR3 is given with its conserved first and last residue. D genes are given only for firm matches. Part of the rows lack a size; the others show once, few, many or a class for expanded clones.

clone_size	v_call	d_call	j_call	cdr3_nt	cdr3_aa
.	TRBV7-9	.	TRBJ2-1	TGTGCCAGCAGATCCAGCCAGGGGCTCGGCTCCTACAATGAGCAGTTCTTC	CASRSSQGLGSYNEQFF
.	TRBV6-2/TRBV6-3	.	TRBJ2-3	TGTGCCAGCAGCCCCGGGCCCACCTGGACAGATACGCAGTATTTT	CASSPGPTWTDTQYF
.	TRBV5-1	.	TRBJ1-2	TGCGCCAGCACCCGGACCGGGAGGGATGGCTACACCTTC	CASTRTGRDGYTF
.	TRBV9	TRBD2	TRBJ2-3	TGTGCCAGCAGCCCAGGGGCTAGCGGGGGCACAGATACGCAGTATTTT	CASSPGASGGTDTQYF
few	TRBV5-1	TRBD2	TRBJ2-5	TGCGCCAGCAGCTTGGTGCTAGCGGGAAGTCAAGAGACCCAGTACTTC	CASSLVLAGSQETQYF
many	TRBV4-1	.	TRBJ2-7	TGCGCCAGCAGCCAATCAGGAGGGAACGAGCAGTACTTC	CASSQSGGNEQYF
.	TRBV6-6	TRBD2	TRBJ2-7	TGTGCCAGCAGTGTCCGGGGGGGCGAGCAGTACTTC	CASSVRGGEQYF
.	TRBV14	.	TRBJ1-3	TGTGCCAGCAGCCTCCGACCCTTAAACTCTGGAAACACCATATATTTT	CASSLRPLNSGNTIYF
few	TRBV19	.	TRBJ1-2	TGTGCCAGTAGTCTCACAGAGGACTATGGCTACACCTTC	CASSLTEDYGYTF
many	TRBV29-1	.	TRBJ2-5	TGCAGCGTTGAAGGAGAACACAGAACAGAGACCCAGTACTTC	CSVEGEHRTETQYF
many	TRBV9	.	TRBJ2-3	TGTGCCAGCAGCGTAGAGGGCACAGATACGCAGTATTTT	CASSVEGTDTQYF
.	TRBV28	TRBD1	TRBJ2-5	TGTGCCAGCACCCTAGGACAGGGGGACCAAGAGACCCAGTACTTC	CASTLGQGDQETQYF
.	TRBV3-1	.	TRBJ1-2	TGTGCCAGCAGCCCGAACACCGACAGGATGTCCTTTGGCTACACCTTC	CASSPNTDRMSFGYTF
.	TRBV5-1	TRBD1	TRBJ2-1	TGCGCCACCCGGGACAGTTCCTACAATGAGCAGTTCTTC	CATRDSSYNEQFF
.	TRBV6-5	.	TRBJ1-2	TGTGCCAGCAGTTCGACGGCGCGCCGGGACGTGGGGGGCTACACCTTC	CASSSTARRDVGGYTF
many	TRBV5-1	TRBD1	TRBJ1-1	TGTGCCAGCAGCTCGACAGGGGCGAACACTGAAGCTTTCTTT	CASSSTGANTEAFF
.	TRBV9	TRBD2	TRBJ2-1	TGTGCCAGCAGCGTACCGGGGGGTGAGCAGTTCTTC	CASSVPGGEQFF
.	TRBV5-1	.	TRBJ1-2	TGCGCCAGCAGCTTGGAACAAGCTGTGCGTGGCTACACCTTC	CASSLEQAVRGYTF
few	TRBV4-1	TRBD1	TRBJ2-1	TGCGCCATCTCTCTTGGACAGGGGTACAATGAGCAGTTCTTC	CAISLGQGYNEQFF
.	TRBV10-2	TRBD1	TRBJ1-5	TGCGCCAGCAGTGTCGCCGGGACAGGCCGCAATCAGCCCCAGCATTTT	CASSVAGTGRNQPQHF
many	TRBV7-9	TRBD1	TRBJ1-6	TGTGCCAGCAGCCCCGGACAGGGAGCGAATTCACCCCTCCACTTT	CASSPGQGANSPLHF
.	TRBV7-9	TRBD2	TRBJ2-1	TGTGCCAGCAGCTTAGGGACTAGCGGGGGCGTCCGGCAGTTCTTC	CASSLGTSGGVRQFF
.	TRBV3-1	TRBD2	TRBJ2-7	TGTGCCAGCAGCCAAGGGGGACTAACCGGCGGCGAGCAGTACTTC	CASSQGGLTGGEQYF
.	TRBV5-1	TRBD1	TRBJ2-1	TGCGCCAGCAGCTTCGCAGGGGGTACCTCCCAAGAGACCCAGTTCTTC	CASSFAGGTSQETQFF
.	TRBV7-8	TRBD2	TRBJ2-7	TGTGCCAGCAGCGCAAGGCCGGTGACTAGCGGTTACGAGCAGTACTTC	CASSARPVTSGYEQYF
.	TRBV20-1	TRBD2	TRBJ2-1	TGCAGTGCCAACGCCCCTCCGGGACTAGCGGGAGGGTGGACCTACAATGAGCAGTTCTTC	CSANAPPGLAGGWTYNEQFF
.	TRBV10-3	TRBD1	TRBJ1-2	TGTGCCACCGCCGGACAGGGGATCTCTAACTATGGCTACACCTTC	CATAGQGISNYGYTF
few	TRBV28	.	TRBJ1-1	TGTGCCAGCCGTGAAGAAAGGGGCACTGAAGCTTTCTTT	CASREERGTEAFF
.	TRBV9	TRBD1	TRBJ2-6	TGTGCCAGCAGCGTAGCCTTCGAACAGGGGGCGCCTGGGGCCAACGCCCTGACTTTC	CASSVAFEQGAPGANALTF
.	TRBV29-1	.	TRBJ2-5	TGCAGCGCCATGTCCTCTGCAGGTAGTCGGTTGGAGACCCAGTACTTC	CSAMSSAGSRLETQYF
many	TRBV29-1	TRBD1	TRBJ1-4	TGCAGCGTTGTCGGGACAGATAATGAAAAACTGTTTTTT	CSVVGTDNEKLFF
few	TRBV27	.	TRBJ2-3	TGTGCCAGCAATAGTGTCTTCCCCCCCGCTGGTACGCAGTATTTT	CASNSVFPPAGTQYF
once	TRBV28	TRBD2	TRBJ2-5	TGTGCCGGCAGTTTACGGTCTAGCGGGAGGGTGCGGGAGACCCAGTACTTC	CAGSLRSSGRVRETQYF
few	TRBV5-1	.	TRBJ2-5	TGCGCCAGCAGCCATGGACGGGACACGTCTTACCAAGAGACCCAGTACTTC	CASSHGRDTSYQETQYF
.	TRBV20-1	.	TRBJ2-5	TGCAGTGTGGACTTTTATGAGACCCAGTACTTC	CSVDFYETQYF
few	TRBV27	.	TRBJ2-1	TGTGCCAGCAGTTTCTCACTAGCAAGTGAGCAGTTCTTC	CASSFSLASEQFF
few	TRBV29-1	.	TRBJ1-1	TGCAGCGCGCCGGGGGGGGCTGGGGACACTGAAGCTTTCTTT	CSAPGGAGDTEAFF
.	TRBV3-1	.	TRBJ2-1	TGTGCCAGCAGCCTAGGGGGGGCGGAGACCCAGTTCTTC	CASSLGGAETQFF
many	TRBV4-1	.	TRBJ1-2	TGCGCCAGCAGCCAACAGAGGGACTATGGCTACACCTTC	CASSQQRDYGYTF
.	TRBV9	TRBD1	TRBJ2-7	TGTGCCAGCAGCGTTGGAGTGACAGGGACCCACGAGCAGTACTTC	CASSVGVTGTHEQYF
.	TRBV6-1	TRBD2	TRBJ2-1	TGTGCCAGCAGCTGGAGCGGGGAAAGCTCCTACAATGAGCAGTTCTTC	CASSWSGESSYNEQFF
few	TRBV9	.	TRBJ2-2	TGTGCCAGCAGCGTAAATGCCGGGGAGCTGTTTTTT	CASSVNAGELFF
once	TRBV20-1	TRBD1	TRBJ2-5	TGCAGTGCTACCCGGACAGGGCAAGAGACCCAGTACTTC	CSATRTGQETQYF
.	TRBV5-1	TRBD1	TRBJ2-7	TGCGCCAACAGCCCGGGACAGGCCTACTACGAGCAGTACTTC	CANSPGQAYYEQYF
many	TRBV5-1	TRBD1	TRBJ1-2	TGCGCCAGCAGCTTCGAGGGACAGTATGGCTACACCTTC	CASSFEGQYGYTF
few	TRBV5-1	TRBD2	TRBJ2-1	TGCGCCAGCAGCCGGGGACTAGCGGGAGAAGACTACAATGAGCAGTTCTTC	CASSRGLAGEDYNEQFF
.	TRBV5-1	.	TRBJ2-1	TGCGCCAGCAGCTTGCCCCTTGGGCTAGCGCGCTCCTACAATGAGCAGTTCTTC	CASSLPLGLARSYNEQFF
.	TRBV5-6	TRBD1	TRBJ1-2	TGTGCCAGCAGCTCTTTCGACAGGGGGGACTATGGCTACACCTTC	CASSSFDRGDYGYTF
.	TRBV4-1	TRBD1	TRBJ1-4	TGCGCCAGCAGCCAACCCGGGAGGGGGAGGGGGCGAACTAATGAAAAACTGTTTTTT	CASSQPGRGRGRTNEKLFF
.	TRBV4-1	.	TRBJ2-7	TGCGCCAGCAGCCAATTATCATGGCACGAGCAGTACTTC	CASSQLSWHEQYF
.	TRBV27	TRBD2	TRBJ2-4	TGTGCCAGCAGTTCATCGACTAGCGGGAGCGGCATTCAGTACTTC	CASSSSTSGSGIQYF
few	TRBV14	.	TRBJ2-1	TGTGCCAGCAGCCCACTCAACTTGTTACCGCGCGATGAGCAGTTCTTC	CASSPLNLLPRDEQFF
few	TRBV28	TRBD1	TRBJ2-5	TGTGCCAGCAGTTCGAGGGGACAGGGCGAGACCCAGTACTTC	CASSSRGQGETQYF
.	TRBV12-3/TRBV12-4	.	TRBJ1-4	TGTGCCAGCAAGTCAGGAGGGTTCCGAAATGAAAAACTGTTTTTT	CASKSGGFRNEKLFF